The clone carrying this TCR beta chain has a count of ten or more. Its antigen is undetermined. Naive CD8 T cells were sorted as CD8+CD4-CCR7+CD45RA+. The record originates from a study of molecular identifiers for immune sequencing clone quantification. Bulk TCR library preparation followed previously described methods with listed TCR primers. TCRdb called the PCR reads again in MiXCR, with one record for every CDR3 protein. The data show around 470,000 distinct CDR3 sequences, about 26% seen once. Study observations and caveats: Clones above 20 RNA copies held over 98% of effector molecules, under 1% in naive cells.

Sequenced material: naive CD8+ T cells from blood, with Jurkat cell RNA spiked in. Regarding subset: FACS-sorted CD8+CD4-CCR7+CD45RA+ naive T cells. This TCR came from a human donor in good health. Some libraries in this study had Jurkat cell RNA spiked in.

CDR3 protein: CASGPGTEVYQETQYF. As DNA, the CDR3 is TGTGCTAGTGGGCCTGGGACCGAAGTGTACCAAGAGACCCAGTACTTC. This chain connects TRBV12-5 to TRBJ2-5; TRBD1 or TRBD2 may be the D gene (5 bases each). Trimming shortened V by 6 bases and J by 0 bases, and 17 bases separated the two germline ends. Germline lookup yields CDR1 LGHNT and CDR2 FRNRAP. The CDR3 consists of 16 residues.